This T cell receptor (beta chain) originates from a study of T cells after somatic rescue of genetic block. Assay: immunoSEQ multiplex PCR; the TCRdb copy retains only in-frame clones and omits some. The data hold 55,000 to 70,000 clones, with under 95% observed a single time. The V segment lost 6 bases and the J segment 5 bases; nucleotides outside the gene matches: 3. The CDR3 has 14 amino acids. CDR1 is MNHNY and CDR2 is SVGAGI in the germline V gene (reference sequence). V is TRBV6-6 and J is TRBJ2-3; 12 bases are a match to TRBD2. Sequencing was performed on peripheral blood mononuclear cells (PBMCs). The origin of this receptor is a man in his forties. The CDR3 coding sequence is TGTGCCAGCAGGCCGGGACTAGCGGGAGATACGCAGTATTTT. This translates into CASRPGLAGDTQYF.